Below are 30 T cell receptor beta chains sequenced from a single sample in a study of chemoradiotherapy in HPV16-positive cancers. The repertoire was sequenced with immunoSEQ multiplex PCR; TCRdb's copy has only in-frame clones and lacks some. Of around 13,000 clones in the sample, about three quarters were seen once. This sample was gathered from a patient who underwent chemoradiotherapy. The receptor set was obtained from a human donor with HPV-associated anogenital cancer.

The J gene is TRBJ2-1, the V gene TRBV19; D is ambiguous. Trimming stripped 7 bases from V and 3 bases from J, with 10 bases between. The CDR3 has 13 amino acids. CDR1 is LNHDA and CDR2 is SQIVND in the germline V gene (reference sequence). The CDR3 protein is CASKESNYNEQFF. DNA of the CDR3: TGTGCCAGTAAGGAGAGTAACTACAATGAGCAGTTCTTC. Drawing the rest from reference TRBV19 and TRBJ2-1, the complete variable domain is DGGITQSPKYLFRKEGQNVTLSCEQNLNHDAMYWYRQDPGQGLRLIYYSQIVNDFQKGDIAEGYSVSREKKESFPLTVTSAQKNPTAFYLCASKESNYNEQFFGPGTRLTVL.

The V and J genes are TRBV19 and TRBJ1-1; TRBD1 agrees at 11 bases. The CDR3 is made up of 15 amino acids. J gave up 1 base and V 8 bases, and 6 bases lay outside the gene matches. The germline V gene encodes CDR1 LNHDA and CDR2 SQIVND (reference sequence). This CDR3 is CASLDRGLWNTEAFF. For the CDR3, the DNA is TGTGCCAGTTTGGACAGGGGGCTTTGGAACACTGAAGCTTTCTTT.

This clone came up a few times. Written as DNA, the CDR3 is TGTGCCAGCCAGGAGAATCTGAACACTGAAGCTTTCTTT. Protein product: CASQENLNTEAFF. The V and J genes are TRBV6-1 and TRBJ1-1; D uncertain. Deletions cut 8 bases from V and 0 bases from J, with 10 bases between. The length of the CDR3 is 13 residues. The V gene's germline CDR1 is MNHNS and CDR2 SASEGT.

The table lists this clone with a few counts. The J gene is TRBJ1-5, the V gene TRBV15; D is ambiguous. Trimming pared 0 bases from V and 1 base from J, leaving 7 bases between. The germline gives CDR1 LNHNV, CDR2 YYDKDF (reference sequence). The CDR3 runs to 15 residues. The CDR3 loop reads CATSRDAGSNQPQHF. CDR3 nucleotides: TGTGCCACCAGCAGAGATGCGGGGAGCAATCAGCCCCAGCATTTT.

The rearrangement uses TRBV11-1 and TRBJ1-1, with 9 bases that match TRBD1. The germline gives CDR1 SGHAT, CDR2 FQDESV (reference sequence). The ends lost 3 bases at V and 2 bases at J; junction bases unmatched: 10. The CDR3 is made up of 17 amino acids. CDR3 residues: CASSLTGGRLGNTEAFF. The CDR3 DNA reads as TGTGCCAGCAGCTTGACAGGGGGGCGTTTAGGAAACACTGAAGCTTTCTTT.

V gene TRBV7-8 combines with J gene TRBJ1-2; the D gene is possibly TRBD1 (6 bases). CDR1 is SGHVS and CDR2 is FQNEAQ in the germline V gene. V was cut by 0 bases and J by 5 bases, with 10 bases left in between. The CDR3 totals 14 residues. This chain's CDR3 is CASSLAGASYGYTF. The CDR3, as DNA: TGTGCCAGCAGCTTAGCGGGGGCTTCGTATGGCTACACCTTC.

The V and J genes are TRBV6-6 and TRBJ2-6, with D uncertain. The germline CDR1 and CDR2 sequences are MNHNY and SVGAGI (reference sequence). This CDR3 spans 14 amino acids. The V end was cut by 11 bases, the J end by 4 bases, with 15 bases between. CDR3 in amino acids: CAVMSQTGANVLTF. In nucleotides, the CDR3 is TGTGCCGTTATGAGCCAAACGGGGGCCAACGTCCTGACTTTC.

The rearrangement uses TRBV5-1 and TRBJ1-2; maybe TRBD1 (5 bases). V gave up 5 bases and J gave up 7 bases, with 18 bases separating them. CDR3 length: 14 residues. Germline CDR1 is SGHRS and CDR2 is YFSETQ. CDR3 in DNA: TGCGCCAGCAGGCCGGGTGGAGGGGTTGGTGGCTACACCTTC. It yields the protein CASRPGGGVGGYTF. The full variable domain, with the rest looked up from reference TRBV5-1 and TRBJ1-2, is KAGVTQTPRYLIKTRGQQVTLSCSPISGHRSVSWYQQTPGQGLQFLFEYFSETQRNKGNFPGRFSGRQFSNSRSEMNVSTLELGDSALYLCASRPGGGVGGYTFGSGTRLTVV.

Only one count was recorded for this clone. J is TRBJ1-1 and V is TRBV19; 7 bases match TRBD1. This CDR3 region has 14 residues. The V segment lost 3 bases and the J segment 6 bases; nucleotides outside the gene matches: 7. Germline-derived CDR1 and CDR2 are LNHDA and SQIVND (reference sequence). CDR3 sequence reads: CASSIRGQSSEAFF. CDR3 coding DNA: TGTGCCAGTAGTATTAGGGGACAGAGTTCTGAAGCTTTCTTT.

The rearrangement uses TRBV18 and TRBJ2-1, with TRBD1 as a possible D gene (6 bases). Germline loops: CDR1 KGHSH, CDR2 LQKENI. The CDR3 spans 15 residues. Trimming removed 2 bases from V and 5 bases from J, with 13 bases in between. The CDR3 loop reads CASSPILSGDNEQFF. CDR3 DNA: TGTGCCAGCTCACCAATCCTCTCAGGGGACAATGAGCAGTTCTTC.

This clone has a single count. In DNA form, the CDR3 reads TGTGCCAGCAGTTTATTGGGGGTAAACTACGAGCAGTACTTC. This codes for CASSLLGVNYEQYF. This chain connects TRBV27 to TRBJ2-7; D could derive from TRBD1 or TRBD2 (5 bases each). V lost 1 base to trimming and J lost 3 bases, with 10 bases between them. The CDR3 extends over 14 amino acids. Germline assignment: CDR1 MNHEY and CDR2 SMNVEV (reference sequence).

The CDR3 sequence: CASSESTQLGLVYVDEQFF. The CDR3 nucleotides are TGCGCCAGCAGTGAGTCGACTCAGCTAGGACTAGTATACGTTGATGAGCAGTTCTTC. The V gene is TRBV10-1, the J gene TRBJ2-1; TRBD2 matches at 7 bases. CDR1 WNHNN and CDR2 SYGVQD come from the germline V gene (reference sequence). Germline trimming cut 0 bases from V and 8 bases from J; bases unmatched to any gene: 19. The CDR3 has 19 residues.

The J gene is TRBJ1-5, the V gene TRBV28; D call uncertain. V shed 7 bases and J shed 2 bases, with 6 bases lying between them. Germline-derived CDR1 and CDR2 are MDHEN and SYDVKM. The CDR3 runs to 12 residues. CDR3 protein: CASKGGNQPQHF. CDR3 bases: TGTGCCAGCAAGGGAGGCAATCAGCCCCAGCATTTT.

This clone occurred a few times. The chain joins TRBV27 to TRBJ2-7; 11 bases line up with TRBD2. CDR1 is MNHEY, CDR2 SMNVEV, per germline (reference sequence). Trimming at V came to 8 bases and at J to 5 bases, leaving 8 bases not matched to a gene. CDR3 length: 14 residues. Written as DNA, the CDR3 is TGTGCCAGCGGCTTAGCGGGAGGGGTCGACGAGCAGTACTTC. It yields the protein CASGLAGGVDEQYF.

The chain recombines TRBV5-1 with TRBJ1-2; 8 positions agree with TRBD1. Germline trimming cut 0 bases from V and 5 bases from J; bases unmatched to any gene: 9. Germline V gene data show CDR1 as SGHRS and CDR2 as YFSETQ. This CDR3 has 16 amino acids. The CDR3 DNA sequence: TGCGCCAGCAGCTTGGATACCTCAGGGGGCAAGTATGGCTACACCTTC. It encodes CASSLDTSGGKYGYTF.

The chain employs TRBV27 and TRBJ1-1; tentative D call: TRBD1 (5 bases). The length of the CDR3 is 15 residues. Trimming took 1 base from V and 2 from J, leaving 11 bases between them. Germline CDR1 is MNHEY and CDR2 is SMNVEV (reference sequence). Here the CDR3 reads CASSLWGSINTEAFF. The CDR3 DNA sequence: TGTGCCAGCAGTTTATGGGGGAGTATAAACACTGAAGCTTTCTTT.

This rearrangement joins TRBV7-2 to TRBJ2-3; D uncertain. The germline V and J ends were trimmed by 4 bases and 2 bases, with 1 base remaining between them. The CDR3 spans 11 residues. Germline V gene lookup returns CDR1 SGHTA and CDR2 FQGNSA. CDR3 region: CASSSTDTQYF. The DNA of the CDR3 is TGTGCCAGCAGCTCCACAGATACGCAGTATTTT.

J is TRBJ2-2 and V is TRBV6-5, with D perhaps given as TRBD1 or TRBD2 (5 bases each). Germline CDR1 reads MNHEY; CDR2 reads SVGAGI. V gave up 6 bases and J gave up 5 bases, with 16 bases separating them. CDR3 length: 15 amino acids. The DNA of the CDR3 is TGTGCCAGCAGACCGGGACGTGGAGGAACCGGGGAGCTGTTTTTT. This encodes CASRPGRGGTGELFF.

CDR3 nucleotide sequence: TGTGCCACCAGCAGAGAGCTCCAGGGGGGACACCCTTTTGGGACAGATACGCAGTATTTT. It is translated as CATSRELQGGHPFGTDTQYF. This rearrangement joins TRBV15 to TRBJ2-3, with a possible D match to TRBD1 (7 bases). Per germline, CDR1 LNHNV and CDR2 YYDKDF (reference sequence). The ends were cut back, 0 bases at V and 3 bases at J, with 25 bases in the middle. This CDR3 has 20 amino acids.

The chain employs TRBV5-1 and TRBJ2-7; D remains ambiguous. Germline V gene lookup returns CDR1 SGHRS and CDR2 YFSETQ. V was trimmed by 0 bases and J by 1 base, leaving 8 bases between them. The CDR3 runs 14 residues. DNA for the CDR3: TGCGCCAGCAGCTTGGAATCTACTTCCTACGAGCAGTACTTC. It translates to CASSLESTSYEQYF.

Notes on this clone: A much larger clone is a single base away; this may be a read error. J is TRBJ2-2 and V is TRBV28; 10 nucleotides agree with TRBD1. Trimming removed 4 bases from V and 3 bases from J; junction bases left unmatched: 2. Looked up from germline, CDR1 is MDHEN and CDR2 is SYDVKM. The CDR3 consists of 15 residues. CDR3 in DNA: TGTGCCAGCAGTTCCGGGACAGGGGACACCGGGGAGCTGTTTTTT. Translated: CASSSGTGDTGELFF. The full variable domain, in which reference TRBV28 and TRBJ2-2 provide the parts outside the CDR3, is DVKVTQSSRYLVKRTGEKVFLECVQDMDHENMFWYRQDPGLGLRLIYFSYDVKMKEKGDIPEGYSVSREKKERFSLILESASTNQTSMYLCASSSGTGDTGELFFGEGSRLTVL.

In its sample, this clone was seen a few times. The rearrangement uses TRBV6-1 and TRBJ1-1; D call uncertain. CDR1 MNHNS and CDR2 SASEGT come from the germline V gene. CDR3 length: 8 amino acids. Deletions cut 10 bases from V and 7 bases from J, with 4 bases between. CDR3 region: CATREAFF. The CDR3 DNA sequence: TGTGCCACCCGTGAAGCTTTCTTT.

This clone was seen more than once but under ten times. The rearrangement uses TRBV9 and TRBJ1-5, with a weak D call TRBD1 (6 bases). V shed 0 bases and J shed 5 bases, with 12 bases lying between them. The CDR3 contains 15 residues. CDR1 is SGDLS and CDR2 is YYNGEE in the germline V gene. CDR3 residues: CASSVDGQSHQPQHF. CDR3 sequence (DNA): TGTGCCAGCAGCGTAGATGGACAGAGCCATCAGCCCCAGCATTTT.

The rearrangement uses TRBV7-9 and TRBJ1-1, with 7 bases identical to TRBD1. Germline assignment: CDR1 SEHNR and CDR2 FQNEAQ (reference sequence). Unmatched junction bases numbered 3, after V lost 11 bases and J lost 3 bases. This CDR3 region has 11 residues. Here the CDR3 DNA reads TGTGCCTCTCAGGGGGACACTGAAGCTTTCTTT. It encodes CASQGDTEAFF.

The V call is TRBV19, the J call TRBJ2-3; tentatively, D is TRBD2 (5 bases). Germline lookup yields CDR1 LNHDA and CDR2 SQIVND (reference sequence). The CDR3 sequence is 13 residues long. Deletions cut 3 bases from V and 4 bases from J, with 8 bases between. The chain's CDR3 is CASSIGLPDTQYF. CDR3 nucleotide sequence: TGTGCCAGTAGTATTGGACTTCCAGATACGCAGTATTTT.

The chain carries TRBV5-1 and TRBJ2-1; D is unclear. V was shortened by 2 bases and J by 3 bases, with 12 bases between the two germline ends. Germline V gene sequence: CDR1 SGHRS, CDR2 YFSETQ. CDR3 length: 15 residues. The CDR3 DNA reads TGCGCCAGCAGCTTACAAGGCTTCATCTACAATGAGCAGTTCTTC. It codes for CASSLQGFIYNEQFF. The full variable domain, its missing parts supplied by reference TRBV5-1 and TRBJ2-1, is KAGVTQTPRYLIKTRGQQVTLSCSPISGHRSVSWYQQTPGQGLQFLFEYFSETQRNKGNFPGRFSGRQFSNSRSEMNVSTLELGDSALYLCASSLQGFIYNEQFFGPGTRLTVL.

The J gene is TRBJ2-6, the V gene TRBV7-3; D not resolved. The CDR3 spans 15 residues. CDR1 and CDR2 (germline): SGHTA, FQGTGA. Trimming removed 5 bases from V and 0 bases from J, with 8 bases in between. The CDR3 sequence: CASSPTHSGANVLTF. CDR3 nucleotide sequence: TGTGCCAGCAGCCCGACGCACTCTGGGGCCAACGTCCTGACTTTC.

The chain is built from TRBV19 and TRBJ2-7; D might be TRBD1 (6 bases). V lost 3 bases and J 5 bases, leaving 17 bases between the germline ends. CDR1 is LNHDA and CDR2 is SQIVND in the germline V gene (reference sequence). CDR3 length: 15 residues. The CDR3 is CASSIDRRRTDEQYF. For the CDR3, the DNA is TGTGCCAGTAGTATCGACAGGAGAAGGACCGACGAGCAGTACTTC.

This clone was recorded once. The genes are TRBV6-5 and TRBJ2-2, with TRBD2 identical over 9 bases. V shed 5 bases and J 5 bases; nucleotides not matched to a gene: 6. Germline V lookup: CDR1 MNHEY, CDR2 SVGAGI. The CDR3 is made up of 15 amino acids. CDR3 sequence (DNA): TGTGCCAGCAGTCTTAGCGGGAGTGGGACCGGGGAGCTGTTTTTT. It codes for CASSLSGSGTGELFF.

J is TRBJ2-1 and V is TRBV4-1; 8 bases fit TRBD2. J gave up 3 bases and V 4 bases, and 5 bases lay outside the gene matches. Germline V gene data show CDR1 as MGHRA and CDR2 as YSYEKL. There are 15 residues in the CDR3. The DNA for the CDR3 is TGCGCCAGCAGCCGAGACGGGGGGGTCTACAATGAGCAGTTCTTC. It is translated as CASSRDGGVYNEQFF.